Listed below are T cell receptor beta chains from one sample, sequenced in a study of T cells after yellow fever vaccination. TCRdb re-called the 5' RACE reads with MiXCR, one entry per CDR3 protein. The profile covers roughly 500,000 distinct CDR3 sequences, with roughly a fifth appearing a single time and roughly an eighth taken by the ten largest. The material sequenced was PBMCs, taken 15 days after the yellow fever booster vaccination. The receptors were gathered from a man aged 30 to 39 who received the YFV17D yellow fever vaccine. The CDR3 runs from the conserved cysteine through the conserved F or W. The D gene is left open where the match is weak. Expanded clones are given a class, and other clones once, few, many or no size at all.

v_call,clone_size,j_call,d_call,cdr3_aa,cdr3_nt
TRBV24-1,few,TRBJ2-1,NA,CATSDLGQEEQFF,TGTGCCACCAGTGATTTAGGGCAAGAGGAGCAGTTCTTC
TRBV5-1,few,TRBJ1-2,TRBD1,CASSSGGGANYGYTF,TGCGCCAGCAGCTCGGGAGGGGGCGCGAACTATGGCTACACCTTC
TRBV2,few,TRBJ1-6,NA,CASTENSPLHF,TGTGCCAGCACCGAGAATTCACCCCTCCACTTT
TRBV12-3/TRBV12-4,few,TRBJ1-6,TRBD1,CASNTRGQGSPLHF,TGTGCCAGTAATACCAGGGGGCAGGGTTCACCCCTCCACTTT
TRBV7-2,many,TRBJ2-5,TRBD2,CASSTTGGSGTQYF,TGTGCCAGCAGCACCACGGGAGGTTCGGGGACCCAGTACTTC
TRBV18,NA,TRBJ1-5,TRBD1,CASSPQGAVLGQPQHF,TGTGCCAGCTCACCACAGGGGGCCGTTTTAGGTCAGCCCCAGCATTTT
TRBV9,NA,TRBJ1-4,TRBD1,CASSQLTGWNEKLFF,TGTGCCAGCAGTCAGTTGACAGGGTGGAATGAAAAACTGTTTTTT
TRBV9,many,TRBJ2-7,TRBD1,CASSTKPGGPYEQYF,TGTGCCAGCAGCACAAAACCAGGGGGCCCCTACGAGCAGTACTTC
TRBV10-3,few,TRBJ2-7,NA,CAISESPTSYEQYF,TGTGCCATCAGTGAGTCACCCACCTCCTACGAGCAGTACTTC
TRBV18,few,TRBJ2-7,NA,CASSPMATGAYEQYF,TGTGCCAGCTCACCAATGGCGACCGGGGCCTACGAGCAGTACTTC
TRBV27,few,TRBJ2-4,NA,CASRYTAKNIQYF,TGTGCCAGCCGGTACACAGCCAAAAACATTCAGTACTTC
TRBV6-1,few,TRBJ2-5,TRBD2,CASSTPEGGLETQYF,TGTGCCAGCAGTACACCGGAGGGAGGGCTTGAGACCCAGTACTTC
TRBV20-1,NA,TRBJ2-7,NA,CSARDGQQYEQYF,TGCAGTGCTAGAGATGGTCAGCAGTACGAGCAGTACTTC
TRBV19,NA,TRBJ1-1,NA,CASSASTEAFF,TGTGCCAGTAGTGCCAGCACTGAAGCTTTCTTT
TRBV7-8,NA,TRBJ2-7,TRBD1,CASSLADRGSYEQYF,TGTGCCAGCAGCTTAGCAGACAGGGGCTCCTACGAGCAGTACTTC
TRBV7-9,few,TRBJ1-5,TRBD1,CASSNVGTGYQPQHF,TGTGCCAGCAGCAACGTCGGGACAGGGTATCAGCCCCAGCATTTT
TRBV19,NA,TRBJ2-2,NA,CASSIGLTANTGELFF,TGTGCCAGTAGTATAGGATTGACAGCGAACACCGGGGAGCTGTTTTTT
TRBV6-2/TRBV6-3,few,TRBJ2-4,TRBD2,CASSSGSAKNIQYF,TGTGCCAGCTCTAGCGGGAGTGCCAAAAACATTCAGTACTTC
TRBV12-3/TRBV12-4,few,TRBJ2-7,TRBD1,CASRKSGGQGAYEQYF,TGTGCCAGCAGGAAATCCGGGGGACAGGGGGCTTACGAGCAGTACTTC
TRBV20-1,NA,TRBJ2-3,TRBD1,CLLSNPGQGHRDTQYF,TGCCTCCTCTCAAATCCGGGACAGGGCCATAGGGATACGCAGTATTTT
TRBV5-5,NA,TRBJ2-3,TRBD2,CASSSSYGGVTDTQYF,TGTGCCAGCAGCTCCTCTTACGGGGGGGTCACAGATACGCAGTATTTT
TRBV7-2,few,TRBJ2-1,NA,CASSLVPGRGRGEQFF,TGTGCCAGCAGCTTAGTCCCGGGACGGGGTAGGGGAGAGCAGTTCTTC
TRBV29-1,NA,TRBJ1-1,TRBD1,CSVAARQGGPEAFF,TGCAGCGTCGCCGCCCGGCAGGGGGGACCAGAAGCTTTCTTT
TRBV20-1,NA,TRBJ2-3,TRBD1,CSAFRQGLYTDTQYF,TGCAGTGCTTTTCGACAGGGATTGTACACAGATACGCAGTATTTT
TRBV6-1,few,TRBJ2-5,TRBD1,CASTGQGARKTQYF,TGTGCCAGCACAGGACAGGGGGCGAGAAAGACCCAGTACTTC
TRBV3-1,NA,TRBJ1-4,NA,CASSQHGERGSGRKLFF,TGTGCCAGCAGCCAGCACGGAGAAAGGGGGAGTGGTAGAAAACTGTTTTTT
TRBV29-1,NA,TRBJ2-1,NA,CSVAQWSYNEQFF,TGCAGCGTTGCTCAGTGGTCCTACAATGAGCAGTTCTTC